This is a list of T cell receptor beta chains from one sample in a study of identifying expanded T cells in peripheral blood. The assay was immunoSEQ multiplex PCR, and TCRdb's table has in-frame clones only and misses some. This table holds roughly 100,000 clones, 88% found once. The specimen sequenced was blood. The receptors stem from a person aged 18 to 75 in good health. CDR3s include the opening cysteine and the closing phenylalanine or tryptophan. A D gene is named only where the DNA matches it firmly. Some rows mark clone size as missing; the rest say once, few, many or name a class of expanded clone.

cdr3_length	v_call	j_call	clone_size	d_call	cdr3_nt	cdr3_aa
14	TRBV7-2	TRBJ2-3	.	.	TGTGCCAGCAGCTCGTGGGTGGGCACAGATACGCAGTATTTT	CASSSWVGTDTQYF
13	TRBV10-1	TRBJ2-3	.	.	TGCGCCAGCAGTGAGACTAACACAGATACGCAGTATTTT	CASSETNTDTQYF
14	TRBV30	TRBJ2-5	once	.	TGTGCCTGGAGTGTACACGTTCTCAGGGAGACCCAGTACTTC	CAWSVHVLRETQYF
14	TRBV7-9	TRBJ2-7	.	.	TGTGCCAGCAGCTCAACCGGGACCATCTACGAGCAGTACTTC	CASSSTGTIYEQYF
15	TRBV7-2	TRBJ1-5	.	TRBD1	TGTGCCAGCAGCTTAGGTGGGACAGGGAATCAGCCCCAGCATTTT	CASSLGGTGNQPQHF
12	TRBV2	TRBJ2-1	.	.	TGTGCCAGCAGTAGGGCCAGCTATGAGCAGTTCTTC	CASSRASYEQFF
15	TRBV6-5	TRBJ2-5	.	TRBD2	TGTGCCAGCAGTTACTCTACTAGCGAACAAGAGACCCAGTACTTC	CASSYSTSEQETQYF
13	TRBV10-1	TRBJ2-7	.	TRBD1	TGCGCCAGCAGTGCCACAGGGGCGGACGAGCAGTACTTC	CASSATGADEQYF
15	TRBV6-6	TRBJ2-2	.	TRBD1	TGTGCCAGCAGTTACAGGACAGGGGACACCGGGGAGCTGTTTTTT	CASSYRTGDTGELFF
15	TRBV2	TRBJ2-1	.	.	TGTGCCAGCAGTAGGGAGCGAGGAGGTTACAATGAGCAGTTCTTC	CASSRERGGYNEQFF
15	TRBV4-3	TRBJ1-4	.	.	TGCGCCAGCAGCCAAACAGGGTGGGCTAATGAAAAACTGTTTTTT	CASSQTGWANEKLFF
16	TRBV19	TRBJ2-1	.	TRBD2	TGTGCCAGTAGTAGTTTAGCGGGGACGACCTACAATGAGCAGTTCTTC	CASSSLAGTTYNEQFF
14	TRBV2	TRBJ2-7	.	.	TGTGCCAGCAGTGTGGGACGGACCAGCTACGAGCAGTACTTC	CASSVGRTSYEQYF
17	TRBV7-3	TRBJ2-1	.	.	TGTGCCAGCAGCTTAAAGGCGCAAGGGGCCGTCTACAATGAGCAGTTCTTC	CASSLKAQGAVYNEQFF
16	TRBV7-9	TRBJ2-6	.	.	TGTGCCAGCAGCTTACATATGGGTTCTGGGGCCAACGTCCTGACTTTC	CASSLHMGSGANVLTF
14	TRBV19	TRBJ1-6	few	.	TGTGCCAGTCGACTCACAGGATATAATTCACCCCTCCACTTT	CASRLTGYNSPLHF
16	TRBV4-1	TRBJ1-5	once	TRBD1	TGCGCCAGCAGCCAAACAAACAGGGGCACCAATCAGCCCCAGCATTTT	CASSQTNRGTNQPQHF
13	TRBV5-6	TRBJ1-5	.	.	TGTGCCAGCAGCTTGTCACAGGGTCAGCCCCAGCATTTT	CASSLSQGQPQHF
12	TRBV30	TRBJ2-1	.	.	TGTGCCTGGAGTATTGGGCTCAATGAGCAGTTCTTC	CAWSIGLNEQFF
13	TRBV27	TRBJ1-2	few	.	TGTGCCAGCAGTTCGGAGGGGAACTATGGCTACACCTTC	CASSSEGNYGYTF
15	TRBV6-1	TRBJ2-2	.	.	TGTGCCAGTATAGACAGTCTTCACAACACCGGGGAGCTGTTTTTT	CASIDSLHNTGELFF
13	TRBV19	TRBJ1-5	.	TRBD1	TGTGCCAGTACAACAGGGGGCAATCAGCCCCAGCATTTT	CASTTGGNQPQHF
14	TRBV6-4	TRBJ2-1	.	TRBD1	TGTGCCAGCAGCGAACAGGGGGATAACAATGAGCAGTTCTTC	CASSEQGDNNEQFF
14	TRBV9	TRBJ2-1	.	TRBD2	TGTGCCAGCAACCCAGCGGGAGGAGGTAATGAGCAGTTCTTC	CASNPAGGGNEQFF
17	TRBV9	TRBJ1-6	.	.	TGTGCCAGCAGCGTTGACCCGAGAGGGACGGGAAATTCACCCCTCCACTTT	CASSVDPRGTGNSPLHF
11	TRBV5-1	TRBJ2-1	.	TRBD1	TGCGCCAGCAGCTTAAGCCGGGACAGGCTCTTC	CASSLSRDRLF
15	TRBV7-8	TRBJ1-3	.	.	TGTGCCAGCAGCCGGCCGGGTTCAGCTGGAAACACCATATATTTT	CASSRPGSAGNTIYF
17	TRBV7-3	TRBJ2-2	.	.	TGTGCCAGCAGCTCCCTACCGACGGCTGCGAACACCGGGGAGCTGTTTTTT	CASSSLPTAANTGELFF
12	TRBV7-9	TRBJ2-3	.	.	TGTGCCAGCAGCTTATATTCAGATACGCAGTATTTT	CASSLYSDTQYF
12	TRBV29-1	TRBJ2-7	.	.	TGCAGCGTCGGGGGACAGACCTACGAGCAGTACTTC	CSVGGQTYEQYF
17	TRBV12-5	TRBJ2-3	.	TRBD2	TGTGCTAGTGGTTTGGTACCGGGACTAGCGGGGGGACGGGCGCAGTATTTT	CASGLVPGLAGGRAQYF
13	TRBV6-6	TRBJ2-7	.	.	TGTGCCAGCTCCACAGGGAGCCAAGGCGAGCAGTACTTC	CASSTGSQGEQYF
15	TRBV9	TRBJ1-1	.	.	TGTGCCAGCAGCGCCGATTCCGGACAGAACACTGAAGCTTTCTTT	CASSADSGQNTEAFF
19	TRBV14	TRBJ2-1	.	TRBD2	TGTGCCAGCAGCCCTTCCCCCACTAGCGGGAGAGGTCGAATGCATGAGCAGTTCTTC	CASSPSPTSGRGRMHEQFF
18	TRBV9	TRBJ2-7	.	TRBD2	TGTGCCAGCAGCGCAGGAGTAGACGCTAGCGGGAGTATTCAAGGGCAGTACTTC	CASSAGVDASGSIQGQYF
14	TRBV27	TRBJ2-7	.	TRBD2	TGTGCCAGCAGCTACCGACTAGCGGACTACGAGCAGTACTTC	CASSYRLADYEQYF
13	TRBV19	TRBJ1-1	.	.	TGTGCCAGTACGGGAGACATGAACACTGAAGCTTTCTTT	CASTGDMNTEAFF
16	TRBV7-2	TRBJ2-5	once	TRBD2	TGTGCCAGCAGCTCGGCCCTGGCGGGAGGGCCCCAGACCCAGTACTTC	CASSSALAGGPQTQYF
16	TRBV21-1	TRBJ2-2	.	.	TGTGCCAGCAGCACCGGACAGGGACCGAACACCGGGGAGCTGTTTTTT	CASSTGQGPNTGELFF
20	TRBV30	TRBJ1-4	.	TRBD1	TGTGCCTGGACCAAACCGTCCAACCGGGGACAGATCGCAACTAATGAAAAACTGTTTTTT	CAWTKPSNRGQIATNEKLFF
14	TRBV5-3	TRBJ2-7	few	.	TGTGCCAGAAGCCCTGTCCGGAGGGACCACGAGCAGTACTTC	CARSPVRRDHEQYF
14	TRBV7-9	TRBJ1-3	.	.	TGTGCCAGCACCCCTGTTGAGCTCGGAAACACCATATATTTT	CASTPVELGNTIYF
17	TRBV18	TRBJ1-1	.	TRBD1	TGTGCCAGCTCACCGCCCGTTACAGGGGGCCGGCGCGCTGAAGCTTTCTTT	CASSPPVTGGRRAEAFF
11	TRBV6-1	TRBJ2-1	.	.	TGTGCCAGCAGTTATTTAGATGAGCAGTTCTTC	CASSYLDEQFF
14	TRBV4-1	TRBJ2-5	.	TRBD1	TGCGCCAGCAGCCAAGCCACAGGGGTGGAGACCCAGTACTTC	CASSQATGVETQYF
11	TRBV28	TRBJ1-1	.	TRBD1	TGTGCCGCGGAGACAGGGTTTGAAGCTTTCTTT	CAAETGFEAFF
9	TRBV11-2	TRBJ1-4	.	.	TGTGCCAGCAGCTTAGTGCCCCTTTTT	CASSLVPLF
14	TRBV28	TRBJ1-2	.	.	TGTGCCAGCAGTTTGGGCGGATCTAACTATGGCTACACCTTC	CASSLGGSNYGYTF
16	TRBV5-1	TRBJ1-1	.	TRBD1	TGCGCCAGCAGCTTGCTGGGGCGACAGGGGAACACTGAAGCTTTCTTT	CASSLLGRQGNTEAFF
13	TRBV7-2	TRBJ1-5	.	.	TGTGCCAGCAGCCCCGGTAGCAATCAGCCCCAGCATTTT	CASSPGSNQPQHF
14	TRBV19	TRBJ2-5	.	TRBD1	TGTGCCAGTAAAAGCCGACAGGGCAGAGAGACCCAGTACTTC	CASKSRQGRETQYF
11	TRBV27	TRBJ2-3	.	.	TGTGCCAGCACCCTTGGGAATACGCAGTATTTT	CASTLGNTQYF